The rows below give T cell receptor beta chains drawn from one sample of a study of T-cell reconstitution after alpha-beta-depleted transplantation in children. TCRdb ran MiXCR on the PCR reads and lists one entry per CDR3 protein. The table lists around 700,000 distinct CDR3 sequences, about 12% of them singletons. Material: PBMCs, obtained before TCRalphabeta/CD19-depleted stem cell transplant. Source of these receptors: a girl aged 2 to 10 with congenital amegakaryocytic thrombocytopenia, due to receive a stem cell transplant. The CDR3 runs from the conserved cysteine through the conserved F or W. D genes are given only for firm matches. Size is omitted from some rows. Given values are once, few, many or a class for expanded clones.

CDR3 | DNA | D | J | size | V
CSARDPEGLSNEQFF | TGCAGTGCTAGAGACCCCGAGGGACTTTCCAATGAGCAGTTCTTC | NA | TRBJ2-1 | many | TRBV20-1
CASSLPSGRPYEQYF | TGCGCCAGCAGCTTGCCTAGCGGGAGACCCTACGAGCAGTACTTC | TRBD2 | TRBJ2-7 | NA | TRBV5-1
CSADPWFGQFF | TGCAGTGCTGATCCGTGGTTCGGGCAGTTCTTC | NA | TRBJ2-1 | many | TRBV20-1
CASSRGQATNEKLFF | TGTGCCAGCAGCCGTGGACAGGCAACTAATGAAAAACTGTTTTTT | TRBD1 | TRBJ1-4 | few | TRBV12-3/TRBV12-4
CASSLDHWGVGIGEQFF | TGTGCCAGCAGCTTAGATCACTGGGGGGTGGGTATTGGAGAGCAGTTCTTC | NA | TRBJ2-1 | few | TRBV11-2
CASSLGSSGSYHEQFF | TGTGCCAGCAGCTTAGGGTCCAGCGGGAGTTATCATGAGCAGTTCTTC | TRBD2 | TRBJ2-1 | NA | TRBV7-8
CSARTLRAEAFF | TGCAGTGCTAGAACACTTAGAGCCGAAGCTTTCTTT | NA | TRBJ1-1 | many | TRBV20-1
CASTDRGLYEQYF | TGTGCCAGCACAGACAGGGGGCTGTACGAGCAGTACTTC | TRBD1 | TRBJ2-7 | many | TRBV25-1
CATSDLTGTGELFF | TGTGCCACCAGTGATTTGACTGGGACCGGGGAGCTGTTTTTT | NA | TRBJ2-2 | few | TRBV24-1
CASSFSGLNSPLHF | TGTGCCAGCAGTTTCTCAGGTCTTAATTCACCCCTCCACTTT | NA | TRBJ1-6 | many | TRBV12-3/TRBV12-4
CSAKQINRREQYF | TGCAGTGCTAAACAGATCAACCGTCGCGAGCAGTACTTC | NA | TRBJ2-7 | many | TRBV20-1
CASSPWTPGETQYF | TGTGCCAGCTCACCTTGGACCCCGGGAGAGACCCAGTACTTC | NA | TRBJ2-5 | few | TRBV18
CSARATSGSGDTQYF | TGCAGTGCTAGGGCGACTAGCGGGAGCGGAGATACGCAGTATTTT | TRBD2 | TRBJ2-3 | NA | TRBV20-1
CCARDFEVAGAAYEQYF | TGCTGTGCTAGAGATTTTGAGGTAGCGGGAGCGGCCTACGAGCAGTACTTC | TRBD2 | TRBJ2-7 | NA | TRBV20-1
CASSSSGVSEKFF | NA | NA | TRBJ2-1 | many | TRBV28
CASSQDRPAGGTDTQYF | TGCGCCAGCAGCCAAGATAGGCCAGCGGGAGGTACAGATACGCAGTATTTT | TRBD2 | TRBJ2-3 | NA | TRBV4-1
CASTESGSLGGSGELFF | TGTGCCAGCACCGAAAGCGGGAGCCTTGGTGGGTCCGGGGAGCTGTTTTTT | TRBD2 | TRBJ2-2 | many | TRBV12-3/TRBV12-4
CSARDQDWDQETQYF | TGCAGTGCTAGAGATCAGGACTGGGATCAAGAGACCCAGTACTTC | NA | TRBJ2-5 | NA | TRBV20-1
CAWSQGLPSTDTQYF | TGTGCCTGGAGCCAGGGGCTACCTTCCACAGATACGCAGTATTTT | NA | TRBJ2-3 | few | TRBV30